These 22 T cell receptor beta chains originate from one sample sequenced in a study of CD8+CD57+ T cells in acquired aplastic anemia. Template material for TCR beta VDJ and CDR3 profiling consisted of genomic DNA. A single record per CDR3 protein comes from TCRdb applying MiXCR to the reads. Among over 150,000 distinct CDR3 sequences listed, approximately 40% were seen once. Material for sequencing was sorted CD4+, CD8+, or CD8+CD57+ T cells (not recorded which) from PBMCs. The source of these receptors is a human donor in good health.

The chain joins TRBV7-9 to TRBJ1-5; D not resolved. Looked up from germline, CDR1 is SEHNR and CDR2 is FQNEAQ (reference sequence). The V gene lost 1 base and the J gene lost 6 bases, with 7 bases spanning the gap. The CDR3 loop spans 13 amino acids. The CDR3 here is CASSLGQSQPQHF. The CDR3 DNA follows: TGTGCCAGCAGCTTAGGCCAGAGTCAGCCCCAGCATTTT.

The chain recombines TRBV10-3 with TRBJ2-7; 9 nucleotides align to TRBD2. V shed 3 bases, J shed 3 bases, and the junction held 9 bases outside the gene matches. Germline V lookup: CDR1 ENHRY, CDR2 SYGVKD. This CDR3 has 16 residues. The CDR3 DNA sequence: TGTGCCATCAGTGATCCTAGTAGCGGGGGCTTCTACGAGCAGTACTTC. Encoded protein: CAISDPSSGGFYEQYF.

This clonotype has at least ten counts. The chain links TRBV7-2 to TRBJ1-1; 8 nucleotides match TRBD1. Germline V gene lookup returns CDR1 SGHTA and CDR2 FQGNSA. The trim removed 0 bases at V and 11 bases at J, leaving 8 bases unmatched. The CDR3 consists of 14 residues. Written as DNA, the CDR3 is TGTGCCAGCAGCTTAGCGTTCAGGGGGCCAGCGGCTTTCTTT. Protein: CASSLAFRGPAAFF.

Only a few counts were recorded for this clonotype. V and J are TRBV5-6 and TRBJ2-3, with D possibly matching TRBD2 (7 bases). Looked up from germline, CDR1 is SGHDT and CDR2 is YYEEEE. The CDR3 extends over 16 amino acids. V dropped 4 bases and J dropped 6 bases, with 21 bases sitting between them. CDR3 sequence reads: CASSKGAGAWRDTQYF. The CDR3 bases are TGTGCCAGCAGCAAAGGGGCGGGGGCCTGGAGGGATACGCAGTATTTT.

As for this clonotype: This may be a read error: a much more frequent sequence differs by one nucleotide. The genes are TRBV6-1 and TRBJ2-7, with TRBD1 identical over 11 bases. Germline CDR1 is MNHNS and CDR2 is SASEGT. V shed 10 bases, J shed 6 bases, and the junction held 11 bases outside the gene matches. The CDR3 has 14 residues. Here the CDR3 DNA reads TGTGCCATCAGCCCTGGACAGGGGGCGGCCGAGCAGTACTTC. Protein product: CAISPGQGAAEQYF.

The chain employs TRBV6-2 or TRBV6-3 and TRBJ1-5; 7 bases match TRBD1. The length of the CDR3 is 16 residues. Germline lookup yields CDR1 MNHEY and CDR2 SVGEGT. After removal of 6 bases from V and 0 bases from J, the junction contained 8 bases not matched to a gene. CDR3 region: CASRAGGSYSNQPQHF. The DNA for the CDR3 is TGTGCCAGCAGAGCAGGGGGATCCTATAGCAATCAGCCCCAGCATTTT.

At least ten counts were recorded for this clonotype. This sequence joins TRBV20-1 and TRBJ2-1, with 11 bases identical to TRBD2. The CDR3 spans 14 residues. Trimming cost V 5 bases and J 4 bases; bases outside gene matches: 4. From germline, CDR1 is DFQATT and CDR2 SNEGSKA (reference sequence). CDR3 nucleotide sequence: TGCAGTGCTCCTCGGACTAGCGGGTACAATGAGCAGTTCTTC. It translates to CSAPRTSGYNEQFF.

The V call is TRBV10-3, the J call TRBJ1-2; 11 bases are a match to TRBD1. The germline CDR1 and CDR2 sequences are ENHRY and SYGVKD. The CDR3 is 15 amino acids. The trim removed 3 bases at V and 8 bases at J, leaving 8 bases unmatched. In nucleotides, the CDR3 is TGTGCCATCAGTGATCAGGACAGGGGGCCGTCGGGCTACACCTTC. Residues: CAISDQDRGPSGYTF.

This clonotype was seen a handful of times. J is TRBJ1-1 and V is TRBV19; TRBD1 might be the D (5 bases). The germline gives CDR1 LNHDA, CDR2 SQIVND (reference sequence). V lost 10 bases and J lost 6, with 18 bases in between. The CDR3 sequence is 13 residues long. The CDR3 sequence is CATHGTGGAEAFF. CDR3 DNA sequence: TGTGCCACCCACGGGACTGGGGGTGCTGAAGCTTTCTTT. Complete variable domain (other parts from reference TRBV19 and TRBJ1-1): DGGITQSPKYLFRKEGQNVTLSCEQNLNHDAMYWYRQDPGQGLRLIYYSQIVNDFQKGDIAEGYSVSREKKESFPLTVTSAQKNPTAFYLCATHGTGGAEAFFGQGTRLTVV.

Ten or more counts support this clonotype. The genes are TRBV6-6 and TRBJ2-5, with D perhaps TRBD1 (6 bases). CDR1 MNHNY and CDR2 SVGAGI come from the germline V gene (reference sequence). The CDR3 has 13 amino acids. With 6 bases removed from V and 3 bases from J, the gap between germline ends came to 11 bases. CDR3 bases: TGTGCCAGCAGCAGGGACACCAAAGAGACCCAGTACTTC. Translating it yields CASSRDTKETQYF.

As concerns this clonotype: A read error may explain this, as a much larger clone is one base away. The gene calls are TRBV6-5 and TRBJ1-1, with D unclear. This CDR3 has 13 residues. Per germline, CDR1 MNHEY and CDR2 SVGAGI. This CDR3 is CAGSSPGTLVAFF. CDR3 nucleotide sequence: TGTGCCGGCAGTTCACCGGGAACACTGGTAGCTTTCTTT.

The CDR3 bases are TGCGCCAGCAGCGAAGGAAGACAGGGGGCAAGGGAAAAACTGTTTTTT. Amino acids: CASSEGRQGAREKLFF. The genes are TRBV10-1 and TRBJ1-4; 10 bases agree with TRBD1. J lost 8 bases, V lost 6 bases, and 12 bases had no gene match. In germline, CDR1 is WNHNN, CDR2 SYGVQD (reference sequence). CDR3 length: 16 residues.

The sample holds many counts of this clonotype. The gene calls are TRBV9 and TRBJ2-7; 7 bases fit TRBD1. Germline CDR1 is SGDLS and CDR2 is YYNGEE. V was clipped by 0 bases and J by 8 bases; unmatched bases: 8. The CDR3 runs 14 residues. The chain's CDR3 is CASSVDGDSSKQYF. The CDR3 DNA reads TGTGCCAGCAGCGTAGACGGGGACAGTTCTAAGCAGTACTTC.

The chain combines TRBV28 with TRBJ2-1, with 9 positions matching TRBD2. V trimming: 3 bases; J trimming: 5 bases; junction bases outside the gene matches: 2. The CDR3 is 14 residues long. Germline V CDR1 and CDR2: MDHEN, SYDVKM. CDR3 DNA: TGTGCCAGCAGTTTGCGGGAGGGCAACAATGAGCAGTTCTTC. Its protein product is CASSLREGNNEQFF.

This sequence joins TRBV19 and TRBJ2-1; D gene unclear. Trimming pared 3 bases from V and 6 bases from J, leaving 9 bases between. This CDR3 has 13 amino acids. The V gene's germline CDR1 is LNHDA and CDR2 SQIVND (reference sequence). The CDR3 DNA follows: TGTGCCAGTAGTATTGGACCAGCCAATGAGCAGTTCTTC. Amino acids: CASSIGPANEQFF.

This clonotype came up a few times. V gene TRBV20-1 combines with J gene TRBJ2-7; the match to TRBD1 covers 10 bases. V lost 6 bases and J lost 2; bases outside the gene matches: 10. Germline values: CDR1 DFQATT, CDR2 SNEGSKA (reference sequence). CDR3 length: 15 residues. CDR3 amino acids: CSAPAVGTGAYEQYF. The CDR3 DNA reads TGCAGTGCCCCGGCCGTGGGGACAGGGGCCTACGAGCAGTACTTC.

This clonotype occurred a few times. This chain links TRBV6-5 with TRBJ2-7; D is undetermined. Germline CDR1 is MNHEY and CDR2 is SVGAGI. The CDR3 spans 12 residues. V was cut by 4 bases and J by 3 bases, with 7 bases left in between. The DNA for the CDR3 is TGTGCCAGCAGTTTCATCATCTACGAGCAGTACTTC. Residues: CASSFIIYEQYF.

Ten or more counts support this clonotype. The V and J genes are TRBV6-1 and TRBJ1-2, with TRBD1 identical over 10 bases. Trimming removed 4 bases from V and 2 bases from J; junction bases left unmatched: 7. Germline V gene sequence: CDR1 MNHNS, CDR2 SASEGT. The CDR3 covers 16 residues. This chain's CDR3 is CASSASRTGGNYGYTF. In DNA, the CDR3 is TGTGCCAGCAGTGCGTCCCGGACAGGGGGAAACTATGGCTACACCTTC.

In this sample, this clonotype turned up a few times. This chain links TRBV6-4 with TRBJ2-3; 7 bases map to TRBD2. With V trimmed by 2 bases and J by 5 bases, 10 bases remained unmatched. This CDR3 comprises 16 residues. The germline V gene has CDR1 MRHNA and CDR2 SNTAGT. Written as DNA, the CDR3 is TGTGCCAGCAGTGACATCGGGGGGAGGGCCCTAGATACGCAGTATTTT. It specifies CASSDIGGRALDTQYF.

The rearrangement joins TRBV7-8 to TRBJ2-2; D is perhaps TRBD2 (5 bases). V lost 1 base to trimming and J lost 4 bases, with 10 bases between them. The germline V gene encodes CDR1 SGHVS and CDR2 FQNEAQ. This CDR3 comprises 15 residues. The CDR3, as DNA: TGTGCCAGCAGCTTAGGGCTAGGAGGCACCGGGGAGCTGTTTTTT. This sequence encodes CASSLGLGGTGELFF.

Concerning this clonotype itself: The final CDR3 position lacks the conserved phenylalanine or tryptophan, pointing to a likely read error. The chain uses TRBV18 and TRBJ1-2; D is possibly TRBD1 (5 bases). The V gene's germline CDR1 is KGHSH and CDR2 LQKENI. The CDR3 is 16 amino acids. V was cut by 1 base and J by 0 bases, with 12 bases left in between. The CDR3 bases are TGTGCCAGCTCACCACTGAGGAAGGACACTAACTATGGCTACACCTGC. Protein sequence: CASSPLRKDTNYGYTC.

This clonotype was observed many times. The chain uses TRBV2 and TRBJ1-2; tentative D call: TRBD1 (5 bases). Germline CDR1 SNHLY, CDR2 FYNNEI. V was trimmed by 8 bases and J by 5 bases, leaving 21 bases between them. This CDR3 contains 15 residues. CDR3 DNA: TGTGCCAGCGGGGACCAGGACACCCTGGAGTATGGCTACACCTTC. It specifies CASGDQDTLEYGYTF.